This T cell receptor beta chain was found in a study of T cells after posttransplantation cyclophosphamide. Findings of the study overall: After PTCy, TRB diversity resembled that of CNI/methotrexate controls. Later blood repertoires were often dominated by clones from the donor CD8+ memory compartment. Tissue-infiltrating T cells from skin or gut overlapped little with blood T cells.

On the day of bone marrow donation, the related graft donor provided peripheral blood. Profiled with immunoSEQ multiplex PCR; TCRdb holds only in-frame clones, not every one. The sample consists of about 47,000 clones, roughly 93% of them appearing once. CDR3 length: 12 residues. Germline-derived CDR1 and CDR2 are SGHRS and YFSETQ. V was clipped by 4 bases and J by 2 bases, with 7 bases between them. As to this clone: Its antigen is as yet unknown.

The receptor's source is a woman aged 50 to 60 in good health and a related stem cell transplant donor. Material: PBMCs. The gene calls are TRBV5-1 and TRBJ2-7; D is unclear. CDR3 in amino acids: CASSDSTYEQYF. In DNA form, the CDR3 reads TGCGCCAGCAGCGATAGCACCTACGAGCAGTACTTC.